These 2 T cell receptor beta chains share one sample of origin, sequenced in a study of cytomegalovirus exposure and HLA in healthy donors. This PCR relied on a set of 60 Vbeta primers and 13 Jbeta primers. Clones were read by immunoSEQ multiplex PCR, and TCRdb kept only the in-frame ones, dropping some. Of about 170,000 clones listed, 80% to 90% are singletons. The sample taken for sequencing was PBMCs. These receptors came from a young woman in good health and CMV-seronegative.

The rearrangement joins TRBV27 to TRBJ1-5; no clear D gene. This CDR3 contains 13 residues. The V and J ends lost 7 bases and 6 bases respectively, with 13 bases between them. The germline V gene has CDR1 MNHEY and CDR2 SMNVEV (reference sequence). CDR3 nucleotide sequence: TGTGCCAGCACGGTGGGTTCGGGTCAGCCCCAGCATTTT. This encodes CASTVGSGQPQHF.

The chain employs TRBV7-8 and TRBJ1-5; D may be TRBD1 (6 bases). The V end was cut by 5 bases, the J end by 6 bases, with 17 bases between. CDR3 length: 15 amino acids. CDR1 is SGHVS, CDR2 FQNEAQ, per germline. CDR3 sequence reads: CASSADTRGGQPQHF. The CDR3 DNA follows: TGTGCCAGCAGCGCGGACACCAGAGGGGGTCAGCCCCAGCATTTT.